This passage covers 5 T cell receptor beta chains from one sample sequenced in a study of blood T cell repertoires in COVID-19. TCRdb keeps only in-frame clones here, not all; method: immunoSEQ multiplex PCR. The sample has 450,000 to 500,000 clones; approximately 85% are singletons. Sequencing was done on a sample of peripheral blood. These receptors originate from a human donor in a cohort sampled during active COVID-19.

This clone was counted at least ten times. The chain recombines TRBV7-3 with TRBJ1-5; possible D gene TRBD1, 5 bases. V shed 5 bases and J shed 3 bases, with 11 bases lying between them. Germline CDR1 is SGHTA and CDR2 is FQGTGA. The CDR3 sequence is 14 residues long. CDR3 sequence: CASSLGTTNQPQHF. The CDR3 DNA sequence: TGTGCCAGCAGCCTCGGGACTACCAATCAGCCCCAGCATTTT.

To note about this clone: Sequence at one end of the junction differs from germline and may be a read error. V and J are TRBV7-7 and TRBJ2-3; weak D call: TRBD2 (6 bases). This CDR3 spans 15 amino acids. Germline V gene data show CDR1 as SSHAT and CDR2 as FNYEAQ (reference sequence). The CDR3 region has the DNA TGTGCTAGCAGCTTAGACGGCGGGGGCACAGATACGCAGTATTTT. This sequence encodes CASSLDGGGTDTQYF.

This sequence joins TRBV29-1 and TRBJ2-7; unclear D gene. CDR1 and CDR2 from the germline V gene are SQVTM and ANQGSEA. The CDR3 extends over 12 amino acids. Trimming took 1 base from V and 3 from J, leaving 7 bases between them. The CDR3 nucleotides read TGCAGCGTTGAAGGGCAGAACTACGAGCAGTACTTC. It yields the protein CSVEGQNYEQYF.

This clone appeared once. This chain uses TRBV30 with TRBJ2-5, with D possibly TRBD2 on 5 matching bases. The CDR3 is made up of 13 amino acids. From germline, CDR1 is GTSNPN and CDR2 SVGIG (reference sequence). The V end was cut by 2 bases, the J end by 10 bases, with 17 bases between. CDR3 residues: CAWSPSRNGVQYF. CDR3 nucleotides: TGTGCCTGGAGTCCTTCTCGGAACGGGGTCCAGTACTTC.

The table lists this clone with a few counts. The genes are TRBV7-2 and TRBJ1-2, with 7 bases that match TRBD1. The ends lost 5 bases at V and 4 bases at J; junction bases unmatched: 4. The CDR3 consists of 13 residues. Germline CDR1 is SGHTA and CDR2 is FQGNSA. The DNA of the CDR3 is TGTGCCAGCAGCCAGGGGGGATTCTATGGCTACACCTTC. Translation: CASSQGGFYGYTF.